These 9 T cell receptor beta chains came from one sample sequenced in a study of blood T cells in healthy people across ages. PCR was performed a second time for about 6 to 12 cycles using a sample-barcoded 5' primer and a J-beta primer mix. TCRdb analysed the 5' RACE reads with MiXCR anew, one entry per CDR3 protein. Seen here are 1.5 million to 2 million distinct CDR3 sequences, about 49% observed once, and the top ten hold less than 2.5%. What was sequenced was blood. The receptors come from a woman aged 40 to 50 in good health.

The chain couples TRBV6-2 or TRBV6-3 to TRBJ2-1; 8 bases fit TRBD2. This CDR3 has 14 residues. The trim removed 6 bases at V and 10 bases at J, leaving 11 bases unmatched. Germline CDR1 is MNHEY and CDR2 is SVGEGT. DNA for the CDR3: TGTGCCAGCAGCTTACTAGCGGAGTCCCACGAGCAGTTCTTC. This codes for CASSLLAESHEQFF.

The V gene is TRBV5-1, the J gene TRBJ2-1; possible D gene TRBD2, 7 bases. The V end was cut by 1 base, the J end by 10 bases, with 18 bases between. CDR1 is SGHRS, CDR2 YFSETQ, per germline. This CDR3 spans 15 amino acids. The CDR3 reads CASSLNPDSGGEQFF. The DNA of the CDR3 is TGCGCCAGCAGCTTGAATCCCGACTCGGGGGGCGAGCAGTTCTTC.

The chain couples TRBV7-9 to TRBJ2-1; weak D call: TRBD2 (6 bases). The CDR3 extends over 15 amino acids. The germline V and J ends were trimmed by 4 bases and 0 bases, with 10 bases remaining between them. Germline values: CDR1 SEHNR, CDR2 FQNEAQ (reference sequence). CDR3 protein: CASSWDWSSYNEQFF. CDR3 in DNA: TGTGCCAGCAGCTGGGACTGGAGCTCCTACAATGAGCAGTTCTTC.

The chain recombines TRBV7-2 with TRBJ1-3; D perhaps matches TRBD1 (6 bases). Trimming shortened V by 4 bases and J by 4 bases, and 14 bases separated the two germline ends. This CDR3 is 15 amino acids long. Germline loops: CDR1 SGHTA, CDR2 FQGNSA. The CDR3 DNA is TGTGCCAGCAGCTCCCCTCGGGGGCGAGGAAACACCATATATTTT. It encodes CASSSPRGRGNTIYF.

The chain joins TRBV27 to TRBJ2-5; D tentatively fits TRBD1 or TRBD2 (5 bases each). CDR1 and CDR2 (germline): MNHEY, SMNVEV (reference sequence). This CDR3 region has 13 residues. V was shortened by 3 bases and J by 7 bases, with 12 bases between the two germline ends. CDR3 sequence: CASSLQGELTQYF. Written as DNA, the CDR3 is TGTGCCAGCAGTTTGCAGGGAGAGTTGACCCAGTACTTC.

Here the CDR3 reads CASSQPRTALYGYTF. The CDR3 nucleotides read TGTGCCAGCAGCCAACCGAGGACCGCTCTCTATGGCTACACCTTC. The V gene is TRBV3-1, the J gene TRBJ1-2; D remains ambiguous. Trimming cost V 2 bases and J 4 bases, with 14 bases left between them. Germline V gene lookup returns CDR1 LGHDT and CDR2 YNNKEL (reference sequence). CDR3 length equals 15 residues.

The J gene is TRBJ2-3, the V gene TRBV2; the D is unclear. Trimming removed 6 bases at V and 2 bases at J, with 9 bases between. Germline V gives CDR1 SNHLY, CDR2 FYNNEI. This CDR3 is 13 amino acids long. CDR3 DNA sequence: TGTGCCAGCAGCCGGTTCTCCACAGATACGCAGTATTTT. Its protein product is CASSRFSTDTQYF.

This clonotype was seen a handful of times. The CDR3 loop reads CASSLRLAGGSTDTQYF. The CDR3 DNA reads TGTGCCAGCAGTTTACGGCTAGCGGGGGGGAGCACAGATACGCAGTATTTT. J is TRBJ2-3 and V is TRBV12-3 or TRBV12-4, with 12 bases fitting TRBD2. The CDR3 sequence is 17 residues long. J gave up 0 bases and V 2 bases, and 3 bases lay outside the gene matches.

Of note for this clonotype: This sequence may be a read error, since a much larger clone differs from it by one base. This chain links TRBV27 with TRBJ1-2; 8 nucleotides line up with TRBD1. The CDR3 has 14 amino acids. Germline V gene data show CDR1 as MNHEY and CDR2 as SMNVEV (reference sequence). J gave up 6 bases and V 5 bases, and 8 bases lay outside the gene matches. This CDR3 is CASSRTGFSDGYTF. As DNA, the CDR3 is TGTGCCAGCAGTCGGACAGGGTTTTCCGATGGCTACACCTTC.